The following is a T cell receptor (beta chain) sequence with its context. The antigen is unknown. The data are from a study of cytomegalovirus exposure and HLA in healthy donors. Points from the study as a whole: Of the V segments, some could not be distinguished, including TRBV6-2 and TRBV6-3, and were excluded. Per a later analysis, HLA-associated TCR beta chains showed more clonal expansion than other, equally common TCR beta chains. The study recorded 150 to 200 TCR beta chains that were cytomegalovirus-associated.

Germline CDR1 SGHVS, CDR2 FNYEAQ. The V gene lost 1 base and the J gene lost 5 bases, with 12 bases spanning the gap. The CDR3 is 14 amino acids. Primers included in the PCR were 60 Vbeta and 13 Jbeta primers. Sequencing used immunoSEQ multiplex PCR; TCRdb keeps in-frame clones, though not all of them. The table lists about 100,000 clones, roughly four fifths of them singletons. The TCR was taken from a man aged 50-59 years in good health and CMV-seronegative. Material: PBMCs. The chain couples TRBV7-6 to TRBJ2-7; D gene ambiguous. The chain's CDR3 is CASSLEAGFDEQYF. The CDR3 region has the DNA TGTGCCAGCAGCTTAGAGGCAGGCTTCGACGAGCAGTACTTC. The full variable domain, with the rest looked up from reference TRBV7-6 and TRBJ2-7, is GAGVSQSPRYKVTKRGQDVALRCDPISGHVSLYWYRQALGQGPEFLTYFNYEAQQDKSGLPNDRFSAERPEGSISTLTIQRTEQRDSAMYRCASSLEAGFDEQYFGPGTRLTVT.